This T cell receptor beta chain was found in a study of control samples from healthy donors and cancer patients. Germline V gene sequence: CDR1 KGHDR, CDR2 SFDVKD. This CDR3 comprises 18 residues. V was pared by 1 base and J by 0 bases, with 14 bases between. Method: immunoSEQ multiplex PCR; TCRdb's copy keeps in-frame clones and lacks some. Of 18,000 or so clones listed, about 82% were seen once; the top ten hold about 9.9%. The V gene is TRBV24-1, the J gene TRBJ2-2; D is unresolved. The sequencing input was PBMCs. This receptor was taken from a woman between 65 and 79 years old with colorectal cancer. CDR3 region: CATSDFTNPRANTGELFF. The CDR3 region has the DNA TGTGCCACCAGTGATTTTACGAACCCGAGAGCGAACACCGGGGAGCTGTTTTTT.